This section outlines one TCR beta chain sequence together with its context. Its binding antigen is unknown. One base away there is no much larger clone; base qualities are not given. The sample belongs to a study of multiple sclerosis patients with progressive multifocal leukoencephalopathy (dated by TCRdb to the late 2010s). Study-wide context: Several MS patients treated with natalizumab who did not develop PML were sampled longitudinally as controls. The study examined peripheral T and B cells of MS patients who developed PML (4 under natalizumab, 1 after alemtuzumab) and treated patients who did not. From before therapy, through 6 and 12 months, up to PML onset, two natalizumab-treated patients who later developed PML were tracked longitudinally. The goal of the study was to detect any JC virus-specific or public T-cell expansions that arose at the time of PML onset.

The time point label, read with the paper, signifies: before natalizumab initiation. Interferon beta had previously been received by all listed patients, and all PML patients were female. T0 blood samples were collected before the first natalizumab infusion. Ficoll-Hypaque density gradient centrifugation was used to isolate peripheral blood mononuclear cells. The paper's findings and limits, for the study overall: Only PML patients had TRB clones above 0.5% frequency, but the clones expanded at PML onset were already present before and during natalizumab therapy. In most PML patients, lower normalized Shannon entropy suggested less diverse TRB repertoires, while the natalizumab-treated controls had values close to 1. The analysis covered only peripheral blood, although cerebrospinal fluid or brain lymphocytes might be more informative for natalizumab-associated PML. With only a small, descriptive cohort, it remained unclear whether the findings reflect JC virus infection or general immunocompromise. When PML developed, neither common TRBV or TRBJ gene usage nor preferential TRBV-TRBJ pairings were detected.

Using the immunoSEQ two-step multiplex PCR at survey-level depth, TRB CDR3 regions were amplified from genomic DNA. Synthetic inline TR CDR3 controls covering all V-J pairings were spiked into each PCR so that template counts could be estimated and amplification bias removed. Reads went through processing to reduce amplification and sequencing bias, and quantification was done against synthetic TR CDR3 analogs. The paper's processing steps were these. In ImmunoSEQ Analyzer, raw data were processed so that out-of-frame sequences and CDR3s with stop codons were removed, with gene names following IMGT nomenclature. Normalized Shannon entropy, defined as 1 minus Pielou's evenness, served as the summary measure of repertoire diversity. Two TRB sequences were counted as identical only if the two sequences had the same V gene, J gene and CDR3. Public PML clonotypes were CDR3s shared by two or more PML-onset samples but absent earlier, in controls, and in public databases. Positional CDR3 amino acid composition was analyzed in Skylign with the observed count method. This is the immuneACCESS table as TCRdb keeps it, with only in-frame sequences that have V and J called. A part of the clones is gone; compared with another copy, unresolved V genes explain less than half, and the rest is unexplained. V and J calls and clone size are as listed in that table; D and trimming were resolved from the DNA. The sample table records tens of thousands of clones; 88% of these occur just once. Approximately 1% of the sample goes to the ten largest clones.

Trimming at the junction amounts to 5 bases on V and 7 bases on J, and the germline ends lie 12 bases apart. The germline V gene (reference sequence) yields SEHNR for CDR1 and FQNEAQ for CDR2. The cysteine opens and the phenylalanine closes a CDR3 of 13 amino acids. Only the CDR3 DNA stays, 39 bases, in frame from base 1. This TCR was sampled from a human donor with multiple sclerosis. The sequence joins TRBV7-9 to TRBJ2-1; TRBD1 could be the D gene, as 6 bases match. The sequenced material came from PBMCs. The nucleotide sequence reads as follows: TGTGCCAGCAGCCTTGCCCAGGGGAATGAGCAGTTCTTC. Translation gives CASSLAQGNEQFF. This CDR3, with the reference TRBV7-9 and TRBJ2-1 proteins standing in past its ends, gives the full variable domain DTGVSQNPRHKITKRGQNVTFRCDPISEHNRLYWYRQTLGQGPEFLTYFQNEAQLEKSRLLSDRFSAERPKGSFSTLEIQRTEQGDSAMYLCASSLAQGNEQFFGPGTRLTVL.